What follows are 13 T cell receptor beta chains derived from one specimen sequenced in a study of cytomegalovirus exposure and HLA in healthy donors. The PCR made use of 60 Vbeta and 13 Jbeta primers. Clones were sequenced by immunoSEQ multiplex PCR, and TCRdb holds only the in-frame ones, with some missing. The data show 180,000 or so clones, with 77% seen just once and 1.4% held by the top ten. What was sequenced was PBMCs. These receptors originate from a man younger than 30 in good health and CMV-seronegative.

CDR3 in amino acids: CAWSLRTGGEQYF. CDR3 bases: TGTGCCTGGAGCTTAAGGACAGGAGGCGAGCAGTACTTC. The gene calls are TRBV30 and TRBJ2-7, with 7 bases identical to TRBD1. This CDR3 contains 13 residues. V was clipped by 3 bases and J by 6 bases; unmatched bases: 8. Looked up from germline, CDR1 is GTSNPN and CDR2 is SVGIG (reference sequence).

This chain links TRBV5-4 with TRBJ1-4; 7 positions match TRBD1. Germline-derived CDR1 and CDR2 are SGHNT and YYREEE (reference sequence). CDR3 length: 15 residues. V lost 2 bases, J lost 8 bases, and 9 bases stayed unmatched. The DNA for the CDR3 is TGTGCCAGCAGCTTCTTAGGGACAGCCGGAGAAAAACTGTTTTTT. Translated, it gives CASSFLGTAGEKLFF. The complete variable domain, with remaining parts taken from reference TRBV5-4 and TRBJ1-4, reads ETGVTQSPTHLIKTRGQQVTLRCSSQSGHNTVSWYQQALGQGPQFIFQYYREEENGRGNFPPRFSGLQFPNYSSELNVNALELDDSALYLCASSFLGTAGEKLFFGSGTQLSVL.

In this sample, this clone turned up a few times. This rearrangement joins TRBV7-6 to TRBJ2-3, with 7 bases lining up with TRBD2. Germline lookup yields CDR1 SGHVS and CDR2 FNYEAQ. The CDR3 is 16 residues long. Unmatched junction bases numbered 6, after V lost 1 base and J lost 2 bases. The CDR3 spells CASSLGPSGNTDTQYF. The CDR3 nucleotides read TGTGCCAGCAGCTTAGGGCCTAGCGGTAACACAGATACGCAGTATTTT.

This clone was seen only once. V usage is TRBV7-3 and J usage is TRBJ1-2; TRBD1 matches 11 bases. The germline V gene has CDR1 SGHTA and CDR2 FQGTGA. The CDR3 contains 15 residues. V was clipped by 2 bases and J by 6 bases; unmatched bases: 5. CDR3 sequence reads: CASSLSGTGGHGYTF. CDR3 coding DNA: TGTGCCAGCAGCTTATCCGGGACAGGGGGGCATGGCTACACCTTC.

The V call is TRBV6-5, the J call TRBJ1-2; D may be TRBD1 (6 bases). CDR3 length equals 12 residues. CDR1 is MNHEY, CDR2 SVGAGI, per germline. With 5 bases removed from V and 4 bases from J, the gap between germline ends came to 8 bases. CDR3 bases: TGTGCCAGCAGTGACAGGTCCTATGGCTACACCTTC. The encoded protein is CASSDRSYGYTF.

This rearrangement joins TRBV28 to TRBJ1-3; tentative D call: TRBD1 (6 bases). V dropped 3 bases and J dropped 4 bases, with 10 bases sitting between them. Germline lookup yields CDR1 MDHEN and CDR2 SYDVKM. This CDR3 contains 14 residues. Written as DNA, the CDR3 is TGTGCCAGCAGTTTTTCAGGGGACGGAAACACCATATATTTT. As protein: CASSFSGDGNTIYF.

The chain links TRBV30 to TRBJ1-6, with TRBD1 identical over 7 bases. V dropped 3 bases and J dropped 10; count of bases not matched to a gene: 6. There are 13 residues in the CDR3. The germline V gene has CDR1 GTSNPN and CDR2 SVGIG (reference sequence). CDR3 nucleotides: TGTGCCTGGAGGGGACAGACGAGCTCACCCCTCCACTTT. It is translated as CAWRGQTSSPLHF.

This rearrangement joins TRBV25-1 to TRBJ1-4; maybe TRBD1 (6 bases). Trimming stripped 1 base from V and 6 bases from J, with 15 bases between. Germline values: CDR1 MGHDK, CDR2 SYGVNS. The CDR3 length is 16 residues. DNA for the CDR3: TGTGCCAGCAGTGAATCAGGGTACAGGGTGGATGAAAAACTGTTTTTT. Translated, it gives CASSESGYRVDEKLFF.

This clone is a singleton in its sample. The CDR3 reads CASSYGGGWETQYF. In DNA, the CDR3 is TGTGCCAGCAGTTACGGGGGGGGCTGGGAGACCCAGTACTTC. The chain couples TRBV6-5 to TRBJ2-5; TRBD2 might be the D (7 bases). The germline V and J ends were trimmed by 2 bases and 5 bases, with 12 bases remaining between them. Germline CDR1 reads MNHEY; CDR2 reads SVGAGI. The CDR3 is made up of 14 amino acids.

The DNA for the CDR3 is TGTGCCAGCATCTCAGGGACAGGGGGAGCTTTCTTT. It encodes CASISGTGGAFF. The chain employs TRBV27 and TRBJ1-1; TRBD1 agrees at 11 bases. The V gene's germline CDR1 is MNHEY and CDR2 SMNVEV (reference sequence). With 7 bases clipped from V and 10 bases from J, the junction kept 5 bases outside the gene matches. There are 12 residues in the CDR3.

J is TRBJ1-1 and V is TRBV11-2; D perhaps matches TRBD1 (5 bases). The CDR3 spans 14 residues. Trimming removed 4 bases from V and 4 bases from J, with 13 bases in between. CDR1 is SGHAT, CDR2 FQNNGV, per germline. The CDR3 nucleotides read TGTGCCAGCAGCTCCTACGGGGGTGGCACTGAAGCTTTCTTT. Its translation: CASSSYGGGTEAFF.

DNA for the CDR3: TGTGCCAGCAGGACTGCGATAGGCGAGCAGTACTTC. Residues: CASRTAIGEQYF. This chain uses TRBV5-5 with TRBJ2-7; D uncertain. Germline V gene lookup returns CDR1 SGHKS and CDR2 YYEKEE (reference sequence). The germline V and J ends were trimmed by 5 bases and 6 bases, with 12 bases remaining between them. This CDR3 has 12 amino acids.

The chain couples TRBV10-3 to TRBJ1-5; TRBD1 aligns across 7 bases. The CDR3 is made up of 14 amino acids. The ends lost 5 bases at V and 0 bases at J; junction bases unmatched: 1. The V gene's germline CDR1 is ENHRY and CDR2 SYGVKD. CDR3 in amino acids: CAISRDSSNQPQHF. CDR3 nucleotide sequence: TGTGCCATCAGTCGGGACAGTAGCAATCAGCCCCAGCATTTT.